This T cell receptor (beta chain) comes out of a study of shared clonotypes between healthy human individuals. Trimming shortened V by 5 bases and J by 8 bases, and 16 bases separated the two germline ends. The germline CDR1 and CDR2 sequences are LNHDA and SQIVND (reference sequence). The length of the CDR3 is 14 residues. Some clones are missing from TCRdb's copy, which holds only in-frame ones; the method was immunoSEQ multiplex PCR. The sample includes about 2,100,000 clones, just over 90% seen only once; the top ten take about 1.5%. CD45RO-negative, CCR7-positively selected cells formed the naive CD8 fraction, excluding terminally differentiated effector memory CD45RA+ cells.

The chain links TRBV19 to TRBJ2-1; unclear D gene. The receptor was derived from a young man in good health. Some clones in this sample may be carry-over from other donors' samples. Sequenced: naive CD8+ T cells from PBMCs. The CDR3 DNA follows: TGTGCCAGTAGTTGGTACACCCCAGGTTATGAGCAGTTCTTC. Its translation: CASSWYTPGYEQFF.